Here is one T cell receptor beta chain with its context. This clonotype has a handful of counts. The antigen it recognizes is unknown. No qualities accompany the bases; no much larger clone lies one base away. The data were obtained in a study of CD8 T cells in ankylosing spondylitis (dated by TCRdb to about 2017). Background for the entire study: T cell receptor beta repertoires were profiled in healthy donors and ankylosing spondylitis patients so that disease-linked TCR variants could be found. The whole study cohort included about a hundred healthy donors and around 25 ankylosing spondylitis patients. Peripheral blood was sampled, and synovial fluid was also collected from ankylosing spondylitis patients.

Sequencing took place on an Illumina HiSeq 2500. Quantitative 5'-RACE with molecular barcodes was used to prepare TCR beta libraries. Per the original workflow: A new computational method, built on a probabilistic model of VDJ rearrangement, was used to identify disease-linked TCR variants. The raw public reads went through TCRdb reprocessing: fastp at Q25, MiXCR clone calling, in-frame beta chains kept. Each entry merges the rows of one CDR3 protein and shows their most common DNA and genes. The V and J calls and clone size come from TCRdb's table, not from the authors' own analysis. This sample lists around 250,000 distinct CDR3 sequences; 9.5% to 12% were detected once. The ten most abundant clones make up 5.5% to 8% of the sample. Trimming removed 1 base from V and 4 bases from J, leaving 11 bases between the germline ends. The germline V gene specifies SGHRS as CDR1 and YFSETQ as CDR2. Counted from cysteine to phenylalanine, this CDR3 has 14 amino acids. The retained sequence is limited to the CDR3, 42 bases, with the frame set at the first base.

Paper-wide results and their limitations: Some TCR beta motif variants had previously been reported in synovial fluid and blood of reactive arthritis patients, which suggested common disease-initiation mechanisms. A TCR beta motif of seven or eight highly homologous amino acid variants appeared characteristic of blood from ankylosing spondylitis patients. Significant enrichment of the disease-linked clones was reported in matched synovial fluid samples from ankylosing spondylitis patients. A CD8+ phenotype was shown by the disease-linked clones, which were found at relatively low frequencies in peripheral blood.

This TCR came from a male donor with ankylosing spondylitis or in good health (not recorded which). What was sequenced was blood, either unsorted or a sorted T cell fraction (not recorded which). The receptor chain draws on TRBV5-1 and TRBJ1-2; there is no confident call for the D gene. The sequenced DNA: TGCGCCAGCAGCTTGATTGGGCGTACCTATGGCTACACCTTC. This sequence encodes CASSLIGRTYGYTF.